One and the same sample provided the 23 T cell receptor beta chains below, sequenced in a study of shared clonotypes between healthy human individuals. Profiling relied on immunoSEQ multiplex PCR, and the TCRdb table lists in-frame clones only, not all of them. The table has over 850,000 clones, roughly 74% seen once. The material sequenced was memory CD4+ T cells from PBMCs. Subset indicated: CD45RA-negative fraction. Source of these receptors: a man between 18 and 29 years old in good health. Some clones in this sample may be carry-over from other donors' samples.

The V gene is TRBV29-1, the J gene TRBJ1-4; TRBD1 matches at 9 bases. CDR3 length: 13 amino acids. The junction had 14 bases not matched to a gene; V was cut back by 7 bases and J by 14 bases. Germline-derived CDR1 and CDR2 are SQVTM and ANQGSEA. The CDR3 loop reads CSADPGQGIGLFF. The CDR3 DNA is TGCAGCGCCGACCCGGGACAGGGCATCGGGCTGTTTTTT.

This sequence joins TRBV5-4 and TRBJ2-2; TRBD2 is a possible D gene (5 bases). Germline V gives CDR1 SGHNT, CDR2 YYREEE (reference sequence). The V and J ends lost 0 bases and 5 bases respectively, with 17 bases between them. This CDR3 contains 17 residues. The CDR3 DNA reads TGTGCCAGCAGCTTGGGTTATGAGGGAACAAGTACCGGGGAGCTGTTTTTT. This sequence encodes CASSLGYEGTSTGELFF.

The V gene is TRBV30, the J gene TRBJ1-2, with D tentatively TRBD1 (6 bases). CDR1 and CDR2 from the germline V gene are GTSNPN and SVGIG (reference sequence). Trimming pared 1 base from V and 8 bases from J, leaving 14 bases between. CDR3 length: 13 amino acids. The CDR3 DNA sequence: TGTGCCTGGAGTGGGCAGGGGCGCTGGGGCTACACCTTC. Its translation: CAWSGQGRWGYTF.

The chain joins TRBV27 to TRBJ2-3; D ambiguous. Germline V lookup: CDR1 MNHEY, CDR2 SMNVEV (reference sequence). The CDR3 has 16 amino acids. V was shortened by 0 bases and J by 2 bases, with 12 bases between the two germline ends. The CDR3: CASSLSDGRITDTQYF. The CDR3 DNA sequence: TGTGCCAGCAGTTTATCTGACGGCAGAATCACAGATACGCAGTATTTT.

This clone was picked up one time. The V and J genes are TRBV4-2 and TRBJ2-1; D gene unclear. V shed 1 base and J shed 0 bases, with 22 bases lying between them. The length of the CDR3 is 20 residues. In germline, CDR1 is LGHNA, CDR2 YNFKEQ. CDR3 protein: CASSQGSARWGLSSYNEQFF. The CDR3 nucleotides read TGTGCCAGCAGCCAAGGGAGCGCGCGGTGGGGATTAAGCTCCTACAATGAGCAGTTCTTC.

V gene TRBV15 combines with J gene TRBJ2-1; the match to TRBD2 covers 11 bases. The CDR3 sequence is 17 residues long. The trim removed 3 bases at V and 6 bases at J, leaving 10 bases unmatched. Germline loops: CDR1 LNHNV, CDR2 YYDKDF (reference sequence). DNA of the CDR3: TGTGCCACCAGCAGTGGGACCGGGACTAGCGGACCCAATGAGCAGTTCTTC. Translated, it gives CATSSGTGTSGPNEQFF.

With regard to this clone: Other nucleotide sequences from this sample produce the same CDR3. The chain combines TRBV27 with TRBJ1-5; D not resolved. V lost 2 bases, J lost 4 bases, and 9 bases lay in between. Per germline, CDR1 MNHEY and CDR2 SMNVEV (reference sequence). CDR3 length: 14 amino acids. The CDR3 reads CASSLRDGNQPQHF. CDR3 bases: TGTGCCAGCAGTTTACGAGACGGAAATCAGCCCCAGCATTTT.

This chain connects TRBV5-1 to TRBJ1-4; D not resolved. This CDR3 region has 15 residues. The V end was cut by 4 bases, the J end by 7 bases, with 17 bases between. CDR1 and CDR2 from the germline V gene are SGHRS and YFSETQ. The CDR3 spells CASSAKAGYTEKLFF. The CDR3 DNA is TGCGCCAGCAGCGCCAAAGCGGGGTATACTGAAAAACTGTTTTTT.

V is TRBV5-1 and J is TRBJ2-2; 9 nucleotides agree with TRBD1. The CDR3 loop spans 14 amino acids. Trimming cost V 7 bases and J 4 bases; bases outside gene matches: 5. Germline lookup yields CDR1 SGHRS and CDR2 YFSETQ. The CDR3 reads CASAGQGGTGELFF. In nucleotides, the CDR3 is TGCGCCAGCGCGGGACAGGGAGGCACCGGGGAGCTGTTTTTT.

This chain links TRBV28 with TRBJ1-2; 7 nucleotides agree with TRBD1. Per the germline V gene, CDR1 is MDHEN and CDR2 is SYDVKM. CDR3 length: 13 residues. Trimming took 5 bases from V and 5 from J; bases not matched to a gene: 5. As DNA, the CDR3 is TGTGCCAGCAGTCCGGGACAGATTTATGGCTACACCTTC. Translation: CASSPGQIYGYTF.

In its sample, this clone was seen a few times. This chain joins TRBV19 and TRBJ2-7; the match to TRBD2 covers 12 bases. Germline loops: CDR1 LNHDA, CDR2 SQIVND (reference sequence). The V segment lost 6 bases and the J segment 7 bases; nucleotides outside the gene matches: 10. CDR3 length: 15 amino acids. The CDR3 bases are TGTGCCAGTAGCCGTAGCCTAGCGGGAGGGACTGAGCAGTACTTC. Translating gives CASSRSLAGGTEQYF.

The gene calls are TRBV27 and TRBJ1-1; TRBD1 might be the D (6 bases). The V gene lost 5 bases and the J gene lost 5 bases, with 15 bases spanning the gap. In germline, CDR1 is MNHEY, CDR2 SMNVEV (reference sequence). CDR3 length: 14 residues. CDR3: CASSQGMSRTEAFF. DNA for the CDR3: TGTGCCAGCAGTCAGGGGATGAGTCGTACTGAAGCTTTCTTT.

About this clone: With a much larger clone just one base away, this may be a read error. Other DNA sequences within the sample encode an identical CDR3. The V call is TRBV4-3, the J call TRBJ2-5; D gene ambiguous. The J call may be wrong; the DNA end is better matched by TRBJ2-7. The CDR3 is 15 amino acids. CDR1 LGHNA and CDR2 YSLEER come from the germline V gene. In nucleotides, the CDR3 is TGCGCCAGCAGCCAAGGGGCGACGAAGACCTACGAGCAGTACTTC. Encoded protein: CASSQGATKTYEQYF.

This clone was seen more than once but under ten times. The chain couples TRBV7-6 to TRBJ2-5, with D unclear. The J call may be mistaken, given a closer DNA end match to TRBJ2-7. CDR3 length equals 13 residues. Germline V CDR1 and CDR2: SGHVS, FNYEAQ. CDR3 in amino acids: CASSLVRLDEQYF. For the CDR3, the DNA is TGTGCCAGCAGCTTAGTTCGCTTGGACGAGCAGTACTTC.

The chain is built from TRBV11-2 and TRBJ2-2; 9 bases agree with TRBD2. V lost 6 bases, J lost 1 base, and 3 bases stayed unmatched. The length of the CDR3 is 15 residues. In germline, CDR1 is SGHAT, CDR2 FQNNGV. CDR3 residues: CASRGTSRNTGELFF. The DNA of the CDR3 is TGTGCCAGCAGGGGGACTAGCAGGAACACCGGGGAGCTGTTTTTT. Full variable domain (missing parts from reference TRBV11-2 and TRBJ2-2): EAGVAQSPRYKIIEKRQSVAFWCNPISGHATLYWYQQILGQGPKLLIQFQNNGVVDDSQLPKDRFSAERLKGVDSTLKIQPAKLEDSAVYLCASRGTSRNTGELFFGEGSRLTVL.

The chain employs TRBV6-5 and TRBJ2-5; the D is unclear. This CDR3 has 15 residues. The ends were cut back, 4 bases at V and 5 bases at J, with 17 bases in the middle. Germline V gene data show CDR1 as MNHEY and CDR2 as SVGAGI. This chain's CDR3 is CASSSPGRGTETQYF. DNA for the CDR3: TGTGCCAGCAGTTCCCCAGGCCGCGGCACGGAGACCCAGTACTTC.

This sequence joins TRBV11-1 and TRBJ2-5; no reliable D call. Germline CDR1 SGHAT, CDR2 FQDESV (reference sequence). The CDR3 length is 12 residues. V was pared by 5 bases and J by 5 bases, with 9 bases between. The CDR3 is CASSPDGETQYF. The CDR3 nucleotides are TGTGCCAGCAGCCCTGACGGGGAGACCCAGTACTTC.

The chain joins TRBV29-1 to TRBJ2-3; possibly TRBD1 or TRBD2 for D (5 bases each). The germline V gene encodes CDR1 SQVTM and CDR2 ANQGSEA. The CDR3 length is 14 residues. V gave up 4 bases and J gave up 1 base, with 12 bases separating them. For the CDR3, the DNA is TGCAGCGTTGGAGGGACGAGTGGCACAGATACGCAGTATTTT. Translation gives CSVGGTSGTDTQYF.

The chain couples TRBV11-3 to TRBJ2-3; D possibly corresponds to TRBD2 (5 bases). This CDR3 is built from 16 residues. Germline V lookup: CDR1 SGHNT, CDR2 YENEEA. The V gene lost 2 bases and the J gene lost 5 bases, with 17 bases spanning the gap. CDR3 amino acids: CASSLPLNREGDTQYF. CDR3 sequence (DNA): TGTGCCAGCAGCTTACCTCTTAACCGAGAGGGAGATACGCAGTATTTT. The full variable domain, rest sourced from reference TRBV11-3 and TRBJ2-3, is EAGVVQSPRYKIIEKKQPVAFWCNPISGHNTLYWYLQNLGQGPELLIRYENEEAVDDSQLPKDRFSAERLKGVDSTLKIQPAELGDSAVYLCASSLPLNREGDTQYFGPGTRLTVL.

This chain connects TRBV6-1 to TRBJ2-1, with 8 bases aligning to TRBD1. The CDR3 has 15 residues. V lost 2 bases, J lost 2 bases, and 2 bases stayed unmatched. Per germline, CDR1 MNHNS and CDR2 SASEGT. This CDR3 is CASSERDRTYNEQFF. As DNA, the CDR3 is TGTGCCAGCAGTGAACGGGACAGGACCTACAATGAGCAGTTCTTC.

The chain is built from TRBV27 and TRBJ2-5; D ambiguous. Germline values: CDR1 MNHEY, CDR2 SMNVEV (reference sequence). The length of the CDR3 is 15 residues. V lost 0 bases, J lost 4 bases, and 12 bases lay in between. The CDR3 sequence is CASSLSVQSVETQYF. CDR3 nucleotides: TGTGCCAGCAGTTTATCGGTACAATCCGTAGAGACCCAGTACTTC.

The sample holds a few counts of this clone. The same CDR3 can be traced to other DNA sequences in this sample. The rearrangement uses TRBV5-1 and TRBJ1-2; 8 bases align to TRBD1. CDR1 is SGHRS and CDR2 is YFSETQ in the germline V gene. The CDR3 runs to 13 residues. V lost 4 bases, J lost 5 bases, and 4 bases stayed unmatched. The chain's CDR3 is CASSPDRVYGYTF. CDR3 DNA: TGCGCCAGCAGCCCGGACAGGGTGTATGGCTACACCTTC. Full variable domain (outside the CDR3, taken from reference TRBV5-1 and TRBJ1-2): KAGVTQTPRYLIKTRGQQVTLSCSPISGHRSVSWYQQTPGQGLQFLFEYFSETQRNKGNFPGRFSGRQFSNSRSEMNVSTLELGDSALYLCASSPDRVYGYTFGSGTRLTVV.

The chain couples TRBV7-9 to TRBJ1-5, with D unclear. This CDR3 is 15 amino acids long. Per the germline V gene, CDR1 is SEHNR and CDR2 is FQNEAQ (reference sequence). V was clipped by 4 bases and J by 0 bases, with 10 bases between them. The DNA of the CDR3 is TGTGCCAGCAGCTCCGGACGCTATAGCAATCAGCCCCAGCATTTT. Protein product: CASSSGRYSNQPQHF. The full variable domain, rest sourced from reference TRBV7-9 and TRBJ1-5, is DTGVSQNPRHKITKRGQNVTFRCDPISEHNRLYWYRQTLGQGPEFLTYFQNEAQLEKSRLLSDRFSAERPKGSFSTLEIQRTEQGDSAMYLCASSSGRYSNQPQHFGDGTRLSIL.